The next 17 T cell receptor beta chains were all read from a single sample in a study of cytotoxic CD8 clonotypes in ibrutinib-treated CLL. Repertoires were generated with immunoSEQ multiplex PCR, while TCRdb's copy carries only in-frame clones and drops some. The sample includes some 300,000 clones, just under 80% of them seen just once. The starting material was PBMCs, obtained before ibrutinib treatment. These receptor sequences come from a human donor with chronic lymphocytic leukemia.

The chain couples TRBV2 to TRBJ1-2, with 8 bases fitting TRBD1. Germline CDR1 and CDR2: SNHLY and FYNNEI. The CDR3 contains 15 residues. V shed 5 bases and J 4 bases; nucleotides not matched to a gene: 9. The CDR3: CASSPQGQAIYGYTF. CDR3 nucleotide sequence: TGTGCCAGCAGTCCCCAGGGACAGGCCATCTATGGCTACACCTTC.

The chain is built from TRBV7-9 and TRBJ2-2; D perhaps matches TRBD2 (7 bases). The germline V gene has CDR1 SEHNR and CDR2 FQNEAQ (reference sequence). The V end lost 1 base, the J end lost 6 bases, and 12 bases lay between the germline ends. The length of the CDR3 is 15 residues. Here the CDR3 DNA reads TGTGCCAGCAGCTTAGTTACGGGGGGCCCCGGGGAGCTGTTTTTT. Its translation is CASSLVTGGPGELFF.

The genes are TRBV10-1 and TRBJ2-1; 8 bases map to TRBD2. CDR1 is WNHNN and CDR2 is SYGVQD in the germline V gene (reference sequence). V dropped 0 bases and J dropped 9; count of bases not matched to a gene: 7. CDR3 size: 15 residues. The CDR3 region is CASSESSGTIFEQFF. In DNA form, the CDR3 reads TGCGCCAGCAGTGAGTCTAGCGGGACTATATTTGAGCAGTTCTTC.

V usage is TRBV7-2 and J usage is TRBJ2-5; D is unclear. CDR1 and CDR2 from the germline V gene are SGHTA and FQGNSA. The CDR3 sequence is 14 residues long. The V gene lost 6 bases and the J gene lost 5 bases, with 16 bases spanning the gap. CDR3 amino acids: CASRRTPPRETQYF. In DNA form, the CDR3 reads TGTGCCAGCAGAAGAACACCCCCCCGGGAGACCCAGTACTTC.

This clone was observed a single time. This rearrangement joins TRBV27 to TRBJ2-3; D may be TRBD2 (6 bases). Germline V gene lookup returns CDR1 MNHEY and CDR2 SMNVEV (reference sequence). This CDR3 region has 14 residues. V was pared by 5 bases and J by 0 bases, with 9 bases between. This CDR3 reads CASSRGTSTDTQYF. The CDR3 DNA reads as TGTGCCAGCAGTCGCGGGACTAGCACAGATACGCAGTATTTT.

This chain connects TRBV28 to TRBJ2-1, with 12 bases lining up with TRBD1. V lost 6 bases, J lost 6 bases, and 12 bases stayed unmatched. CDR1 is MDHEN, CDR2 SYDVKM, per germline. This CDR3 is 17 amino acids long. CDR3 DNA sequence: TGTGCCAGCAGCCCCCCCTCCGGGACAGGGGGCATCAATGAGCAGTTCTTC. This sequence encodes CASSPPSGTGGINEQFF.

This chain connects TRBV15 to TRBJ2-5; 9 nucleotides align to TRBD1. Germline V gene sequence: CDR1 LNHNV, CDR2 YYDKDF (reference sequence). After removal of 2 bases from V and 4 bases from J, the junction contained 11 bases not matched to a gene. This CDR3 has 17 amino acids. The DNA for the CDR3 is TGTGCCACCAGCAGATCCGAACGGGACAGGGTGATAGAGACCCAGTACTTC. Its protein is CATSRSERDRVIETQYF. Supplemented by reference TRBV15 and TRBJ2-5, the full variable domain reads DAMVIQNPRYQVTQFGKPVTLSCSQTLNHNVMYWYQQKSSQAPKLLFHYYDKDFNNEADTPDNFQSRRPNTSFCFLDIRSPGLGDTAMYLCATSRSERDRVIETQYFGPGTRLLVL.

This chain uses TRBV2 with TRBJ2-2, with D possibly TRBD1 on 6 matching bases. The germline gives CDR1 SNHLY, CDR2 FYNNEI. Trimming cost V 6 bases and J 6 bases, with 11 bases left between them. The CDR3 is made up of 13 amino acids. The CDR3 DNA reads TGTGCCAGCAGATTACAGGGTCCCGGGGAGCTGTTTTTT. Protein: CASRLQGPGELFF.

CDR3 residues: CAWEDRVGIQKLFF. The CDR3 nucleotides read TGTGCCTGGGAGGACAGGGTTGGGATCCAAAAACTGTTTTTT. V gene TRBV30 combines with J gene TRBJ1-4; 8 positions match TRBD1. CDR3 length: 14 residues. Germline assignment: CDR1 GTSNPN and CDR2 SVGIG (reference sequence). V lost 5 bases and J lost 9; bases outside the gene matches: 11.

V and J are TRBV15 and TRBJ2-1; D gene unclear. This CDR3 is built from 17 residues. The germline V gene encodes CDR1 LNHNV and CDR2 YYDKDF (reference sequence). V was trimmed by 0 bases and J by 4 bases, leaving 16 bases between them. The CDR3 spells CATSRDPCRLVYNEQFF. CDR3 nucleotide sequence: TGTGCCACCAGCAGAGATCCTTGCCGTCTGGTTTACAATGAGCAGTTCTTC.

The V call is TRBV4-3, the J call TRBJ1-1, with D possibly being TRBD1 (5 bases). V was clipped by 0 bases and J by 7 bases, with 15 bases between them. This CDR3 is built from 15 residues. Germline V gives CDR1 LGHNA, CDR2 YSLEER. The CDR3 loop reads CASSQDYERGGEAFF. The CDR3, as DNA: TGCGCCAGCAGCCAAGATTACGAGAGGGGAGGTGAAGCTTTCTTT.

V and J are TRBV27 and TRBJ2-3, with D possibly matching TRBD2 (6 bases). The CDR3 spans 13 residues. The germline CDR1 and CDR2 sequences are MNHEY and SMNVEV (reference sequence). With 3 bases removed from V and 4 bases from J, the gap between germline ends came to 8 bases. The CDR3 here is CASSFGGPDTQYF. CDR3 in DNA: TGTGCCAGCAGTTTCGGGGGACCAGATACGCAGTATTTT.

This clone occurred once. V usage is TRBV4-3 and J usage is TRBJ2-7; 9 bases agree with TRBD1. Germline V gives CDR1 LGHNA, CDR2 YSLEER. V lost 1 base and J lost 4; bases outside the gene matches: 8. The CDR3 is 16 amino acids. The CDR3 DNA follows: TGCGCCAGCAGCCAAGCCGGAGACAGGGGGTCTTACGAGCAGTACTTC. Translated: CASSQAGDRGSYEQYF.

Only a few counts were recorded for this clone. J is TRBJ1-5 and V is TRBV27; the D is unclear. V lost 2 bases and J lost 6, with 8 bases in between. Germline V gives CDR1 MNHEY, CDR2 SMNVEV (reference sequence). The CDR3 totals 13 residues. In DNA, the CDR3 is TGTGCCAGCAGTTTAGGTAGGGCTCAGCCCCAGCATTTT. It translates to CASSLGRAQPQHF.

This chain joins TRBV4-2 and TRBJ2-1, with 9 bases that match TRBD2. CDR3 length equals 18 residues. CDR1 LGHNA and CDR2 YNFKEQ come from the germline V gene. Trimming removed 0 bases from V and 4 bases from J; junction bases left unmatched: 10. The CDR3 is CASSQDSAGGRGYNEQFF. The CDR3 DNA reads as TGTGCCAGCAGCCAAGATTCCGCGGGAGGGAGGGGTTACAATGAGCAGTTCTTC.

This clone was counted once. The chain carries TRBV5-6 and TRBJ2-1; D unclear. The length of the CDR3 is 14 residues. V lost 3 bases to trimming and J lost 9 bases, with 16 bases between them. Germline V gene data show CDR1 as SGHDT and CDR2 as YYEEEE. CDR3 residues: CASSWPRSVSEQFF. CDR3 coding DNA: TGTGCCAGCAGCTGGCCCCGTAGTGTCTCTGAGCAGTTCTTC.

The genes are TRBV2 and TRBJ2-5; 8 positions agree with TRBD1. The ends lost 3 bases at V and 5 bases at J; junction bases unmatched: 2. CDR3 size: 13 residues. The germline CDR1 and CDR2 sequences are SNHLY and FYNNEI. The CDR3 nucleotides are TGTGCCAGCAGTGACCAGGGGGCCGAGACCCAGTACTTC. Residues: CASSDQGAETQYF.